Shown below are 8 T cell receptor beta chains from a single sample sequenced in a study of T cell responses to AZD1222 COVID-19 vaccine. Generated by immunoSEQ multiplex PCR, the TCRdb table keeps only in-frame clones and is missing some. The sample contains fewer than 120,000 clones, about 88% of which appear only once. This sample comprised peripheral blood, obtained on day 0 of AZD1222 vaccination. The receptors shown here come from an adult in good health.

The chain uses TRBV19 and TRBJ2-1, with 15 bases aligning to TRBD2. The trim removed 5 bases at V and 9 bases at J, leaving 5 bases unmatched. This CDR3 has 15 residues. CDR1 LNHDA and CDR2 SQIVND come from the germline V gene (reference sequence). The CDR3 loop reads CASSARTSGGGEQFF. The CDR3 DNA is TGTGCCAGTAGTGCAAGGACTAGCGGGGGGGGTGAGCAGTTCTTC.

The chain employs TRBV15 and TRBJ2-7, with 9 bases that match TRBD2. The CDR3 contains 17 residues. After removal of 3 bases from V and 0 bases from J, the junction contained 9 bases not matched to a gene. The germline V gene encodes CDR1 LNHNV and CDR2 YYDKDF (reference sequence). The DNA for the CDR3 is TGTGCCACCAGCAGGGACGTCCTAGCGGGGCTCTCCTACGAGCAGTACTTC. It yields the protein CATSRDVLAGLSYEQYF.

This chain links TRBV12-3 or TRBV12-4 with TRBJ1-3; D remains unclear. CDR3 size: 11 residues. The V and J ends lost 2 bases and 8 bases respectively, with 4 bases between them. The DNA for the CDR3 is TGTGCCAGCAGTTTATTGGACACCATATATTTT. Translated, it gives CASSLLDTIYF.

V gene TRBV30 combines with J gene TRBJ1-1; D perhaps matches TRBD1 (5 bases). With 0 bases removed from V and 11 bases from J, the gap between germline ends came to 13 bases. The CDR3 consists of 12 residues. Germline CDR1 and CDR2: GTSNPN and SVGIG (reference sequence). This CDR3 reads CAWSVLEGPAFF. For the CDR3, the DNA is TGTGCCTGGAGTGTACTGGAGGGGCCGGCTTTCTTT.

The rearrangement joins TRBV3-1 (or the pseudogene TRBV3-2) to TRBJ1-4, with a tentative D call TRBD1 (5 bases). Germline lookup yields CDR1 LGHDT and CDR2 YNNKEL (reference sequence). V lost 5 bases, J lost 8 bases, and 12 bases lay in between. The CDR3 extends over 13 amino acids. Written as DNA, the CDR3 is TGTGCCAGCAGCTCGACTCCAGGGGAAAAACTGTTTTTT. This gives the protein CASSSTPGEKLFF.

DNA of the CDR3: TGTGCCAGCAGCTTTTTTCGGCTGAACACTGAAGCTTTCTTT. Translation: CASSFFRLNTEAFF. V and J are TRBV5-8 and TRBJ1-1; no clear D gene. Per the germline V gene, CDR1 is SGHTS and CDR2 is YDEGEE. Between the trimmed V and J ends, which lost 2 bases and 0 bases, there was a span of 8 bases. The CDR3 consists of 14 residues.

The genes are TRBV7-9 and TRBJ1-2; TRBD1 is a possible D gene (5 bases). Germline lookup yields CDR1 SEHNR and CDR2 FQNEAQ (reference sequence). The CDR3 sequence is 13 residues long. V lost 2 bases and J 6 bases, leaving 10 bases between the germline ends. The CDR3 loop reads CASSLRGVDGYTF. The CDR3 DNA is TGTGCCAGCAGCTTAAGAGGGGTTGATGGCTACACCTTC. The full variable domain, completed using reference TRBV7-9 and TRBJ1-2, is DTGVSQNPRHKITKRGQNVTFRCDPISEHNRLYWYRQTLGQGPEFLTYFQNEAQLEKSRLLSDRFSAERPKGSFSTLEIQRTEQGDSAMYLCASSLRGVDGYTFGSGTRLTVV.

This chain joins TRBV19 and TRBJ1-3; D might be TRBD1 (6 bases). Germline CDR1 LNHDA, CDR2 SQIVND (reference sequence). The CDR3 has 15 residues. Trimming shortened V by 5 bases and J by 0 bases, and 11 bases separated the two germline ends. The CDR3 sequence is CASSRAGASGNTIYF. CDR3 bases: TGTGCCAGTAGTCGGGCGGGGGCCTCTGGAAACACCATATATTTT.